The entry below describes one T cell receptor (beta chain). Its antigen is still unknown. The sample holds other DNA sequences that translate to the same CDR3. This record belongs to a study of shared clonotypes between healthy human individuals. Overall study: CD8 memory received one plate per donor, CD8 naive two, CD4 memory three and CD4 naive three.

General study points: Memory subsets generally showed lower estimated richness than naive subsets.

The ends lost 2 bases at V and 0 bases at J; junction bases unmatched: 3. The length of the CDR3 is 15 residues. CDR1 is KGHSH, CDR2 LQKENI, per germline. Genomic DNA of each subset was evenly split across several immunoSEQ plates. In the sorted-subset replicate PCRs, approximately 200 ng DNA, 25,000 to 35,000 T cell genomes, was used. Sequencing was performed with immunoSEQ multiplex PCR; in TCRdb, only in-frame clones are kept and a portion is missing. The repertoire holds 1,400,000 or so clones, with 98% as singletons. This chain connects TRBV18 to TRBJ2-7; 8 nucleotides align to TRBD2. The receptor was isolated from a man aged 25 to 40 in good health. Sequencing used naive CD4+ T cells sorted from blood. Subset defined: CD45RA+ positively selected. In nucleotides, the CDR3 is TGTGCCAGCTCACCAGGACTAGCCCTCTCCTACGAGCAGTACTTC. Translated: CASSPGLALSYEQYF.